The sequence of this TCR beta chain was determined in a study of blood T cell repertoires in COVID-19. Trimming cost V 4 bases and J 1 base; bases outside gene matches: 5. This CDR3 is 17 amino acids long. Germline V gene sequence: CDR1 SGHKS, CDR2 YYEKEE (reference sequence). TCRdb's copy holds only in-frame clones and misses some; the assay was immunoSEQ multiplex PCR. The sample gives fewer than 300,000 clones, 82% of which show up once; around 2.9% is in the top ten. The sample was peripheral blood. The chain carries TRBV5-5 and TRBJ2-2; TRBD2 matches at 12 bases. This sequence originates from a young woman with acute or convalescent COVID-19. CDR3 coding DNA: TGTGCCAGCAGCCCACAACTAGCGGGAGGGAACACCGGGGAGCTGTTTTTT. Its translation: CASSPQLAGGNTGELFF.